The 5 T cell receptor beta chains in this list originate from one sample, sequenced in a study of cytomegalovirus exposure and HLA in healthy donors (dated by TCRdb to the late 2010s). The method behind the library was the immunoSEQ multiplex PCR assay. A mixture of 60 forward primers for TCR Vbeta segments and 13 reverse primers for TCR Jbeta segments was used in the multiplex PCR. In TCRdb, the immuneACCESS table is reduced to in-frame sequences with V and J assigned. These tables do not hold every clone; where another copy was compared, an unresolved V gene accounts for under half, and the others remain unexplained. Across this sample there are under 100,000 clones, with about four fifths seen only once. Clones ranked in the top ten supply under 6% of the sample. The specimen was PBMCs. The receptors were gathered from a man aged 18 to 29 in good health and CMV-seropositive.

The genes are TRBV10-3 and TRBJ2-2; D perhaps matches TRBD1 (6 bases). The germline V and J ends were trimmed by 3 bases and 0 bases, with 11 bases remaining between them. The CDR3 runs 16 residues. Germline V CDR1 and CDR2: ENHRY, SYGVKD. The CDR3 bases are TGTGCCATCAGTGATACAGGACAGTCGAACACCGGGGAGCTGTTTTTT. This translates into CAISDTGQSNTGELFF.

The CDR3 DNA reads as TGTGCCACCAGCAGAGTACCTATCGGGGAGCTGTTTTTT. Amino acid sequence: CATSRVPIGELFF. V gene TRBV15 combines with J gene TRBJ2-2; D is uncertain. Germline V lookup: CDR1 LNHNV, CDR2 YYDKDF (reference sequence). The CDR3 sequence is 13 residues long. V was shortened by 1 base and J by 7 bases, with 7 bases between the two germline ends.

The rearrangement joins TRBV7-9 to TRBJ1-2, with D uncertain. The CDR3 is 15 residues long. V lost 3 bases to trimming and J lost 6 bases, with 17 bases between them. Germline CDR1 reads SEHNR; CDR2 reads FQNEAQ (reference sequence). CDR3 nucleotide sequence: TGTGCCAGCAGCTTCGCTCCCGCGGGAAGTCATGGCTACACCTTC. Protein sequence: CASSFAPAGSHGYTF.

This clone has only a few counts. The chain uses TRBV5-1 and TRBJ2-3; 8 bases agree with TRBD2. The CDR3 covers 16 residues. V lost 0 bases, J lost 4 bases, and 7 bases stayed unmatched. Germline loops: CDR1 SGHRS, CDR2 YFSETQ. The chain's CDR3 is CASSLVSAGASDTQYF. The CDR3 bases are TGCGCCAGCAGCTTGGTCTCAGCGGGAGCGTCAGATACGCAGTATTTT.

In this sample, this clone turned up a few times. The chain combines TRBV6-1 with TRBJ2-1; D not resolved. Trimming cost V 4 bases and J 7 bases, with 5 bases left between them. The germline gives CDR1 MNHNS, CDR2 SASEGT. This CDR3 contains 11 residues. The DNA for the CDR3 is TGTGCCAGCAGTGCCCTTAATGAGCAGTTCTTC. It specifies CASSALNEQFF.